This TCR beta chain emerged from a study of post-analysis software for immune sequencing data (dated by TCRdb to between 2014 and 2017). Background on the whole study: Relapsing-remitting, secondary progressive and progressive-relapsing multiple sclerosis were recorded as disease courses, and subtype annotation was lacking for some patients. Patient repertoires were compared against ten to twelve previously published healthy control repertoires from donors aged roughly 6 to 27 years. A subset of samples was prepared in parallel using single-end sample barcoding, then pooled and co-amplified after Illumina adapter ligation. Results and caveats for the whole study, not just this receptor: When samples were clustered directly using the F measure, samples prepared in the same batch co-clustered strongly, which prompted a batch-effect correction. The control group was slightly older than the multiple sclerosis patient group. Multiple sclerosis patients had significantly lower normalized Chao1 diversity than controls, a result that suggests substantial peripheral T-cell clonal expansion.

To demonstrate the VDJtools post-analysis software, the study profiled TCR beta repertoires from the peripheral blood of around 13 young patients with multiple sclerosis. The patients with multiple sclerosis were children and adolescents between about 6 and 17 years of age. Libraries were constructed by PCR. TCRdb lists the instrument as Illumina HiSeq 2500. To reduce PCR and sequencing biases, unique molecular identifiers were built into the TCR beta cDNA libraries. Roughly 0.5 million cDNA molecules were obtained per 1 to 10 million input T cells, so each molecule approximated one T cell. The same protocol used for the earlier healthy control dataset was applied to prepare and sequence the patient libraries. Samples belonging to the same batch were prepared together, multiplexed and sequenced on a shared HiSeq lane. The paper's processing steps were these. MIGEC was used to process the raw barcoded reads, and molecular identifier groups with only a single read were discarded before consensus assembly and CDR3 extraction. VDJtools was used for post-analysis of the clonotype tables, with diversity normalized by down-sampling every dataset to the smallest sample size. Repertoire overlap clustering matched CDR3 amino acid but not nucleotide sequences to correct batch-related cross-sample contamination. TCRdb reran the public reads through fastp at Q25 and MiXCR, keeping productive beta chains. Every CDR3 protein is listed once, alongside the most common genes and DNA of its rows. In this record, the V and J calls reflect TCRdb's handling and not the investigators' own analysis. Present in this sample are approximately 770,000 distinct CDR3 sequences, 46% of which were seen just once. 4% to 5% of the sample comes from the top ten.

Points on this clonotype: What this receptor recognizes is not known. Base-call qualities are not available, and no considerably larger clone is one nucleotide away.

Sequencing was done on a sample of blood. This sequence originates from a girl aged 10 to 17 with multiple sclerosis.

The DNA sequence is as follows: TGTGCCAGCAGCTTACGGGCAGGGACCGCCAAAAACATTCAGTACTTC. Translated, it reads CASSLRAGTAKNIQYF. The chain is assembled from TRBV7-9 and TRBJ2-4; the D element could tentatively be TRBD1 or TRBD2, as 5 bases agree for each. The CDR3 starts with the cysteine, ends with the phenylalanine, and has 16 residues. Of the read, only the CDR3 DNA is kept; its 48 bases are in frame from base 1. The germline V gene (reference sequence) sets CDR1 to SEHNR and CDR2 to FQNEAQ. V loses 2 bases, J loses 1 base, and the germline ends lie 12 bases apart.